This is a list of T cell receptor beta chains from one sample in a study of PD-1 blockade in mismatch repair-deficient tumors. The assay was immunoSEQ multiplex PCR, and TCRdb's table has in-frame clones only and misses some. The sample carries 35,000 to 40,000 clones, about four fifths recorded once. The sample here was peripheral blood, taken 4 weeks after starting pembrolizumab. The source of these receptors is an adult with mismatch repair-deficient cancer. The CDR3 runs from the conserved cysteine through the conserved F or W. A D gene is named only where the DNA matches it firmly. The listing skips clone size in some rows; elsewhere it reads once, few, many or a size class.

>TRBD1|TRBJ2-3|.|TRBV25-1
CASSAGTGDVDTQYF
TGTGCCAGCAGTGCCGGGACAGGGGATGTAGATACGCAGTATTTT
>.|TRBJ1-4|.|TRBV7-2
CASSLDEKLFF
TGTGCCAGCAGCTTAGATGAAAAACTGTTTTTT
>.|TRBJ2-7|.|TRBV5-6
CASSYDHEQYF
TGTGCCAGCAGCTATGATCACGAGCAGTACTTC
>.|TRBJ2-7|few|TRBV7-2
CASSSGTVTYEQYF
TGTGCCAGCAGCTCAGGGACGGTGACCTACGAGCAGTACTTC
>.|TRBJ1-2|few|TRBV4-2
CASSQDTGGSGYGYTF
TGTGCCAGCAGCCAAGATACGGGGGGGTCTGGCTATGGCTACACCTTC
>TRBD1|TRBJ2-5|.|TRBV9
CASSVANRGRETQYF
TGTGCCAGCAGCGTAGCAAACAGGGGACGAGAGACCCAGTACTTC
>TRBD1|TRBJ2-1|.|TRBV6-5
CASSYRDRGDEQFF
TGTGCCAGCAGTTACCGGGACAGGGGTGATGAGCAGTTCTTC
>.|TRBJ2-3|.|TRBV29-1
CSVSWGVRDTQYF
TGCAGCGTTAGTTGGGGGGTACGAGATACGCAGTATTTT
>.|TRBJ1-1|few|TRBV7-9
CASSLGGSPEAFF
TGTGCCAGCAGCTTGGGGGGTTCACCTGAAGCTTTCTTT
>TRBD2|TRBJ2-7|.|TRBV19
CASGTSGRGQQYF
TGTGCCAGTGGAACTAGCGGGAGAGGTCAGCAGTACTTC
>.|TRBJ1-4|.|TRBV5-1
CASSLADIEKLFF
TGCGCCAGCAGCTTGGCCGATATTGAAAAACTGTTTTTT
>.|TRBJ2-3|.|TRBV28
CASATDTQYF
TGTGCCAGTGCTACAGATACGCAGTATTTT
>.|TRBJ2-1|once|TRBV6-1
CASNQIEQFF
TGTGCCAGCAATCAAATAGAGCAGTTCTTC
>TRBD1|TRBJ1-2|.|TRBV19
CASNHDRVGYTF
TGTGCCAGTAATCACGACAGGGTCGGCTACACCTTC
>TRBD2|TRBJ2-7|.|TRBV6-6
CASSAPSGNSYEQYF
TGTGCCAGCAGTGCTCCTAGCGGGAACTCCTACGAGCAGTACTTC
>.|TRBJ2-3|.|TRBV6-4
CASSDYAGSTDTQYF
TGTGCCAGCAGTGACTATGCGGGGAGCACAGATACGCAGTATTTT
>.|TRBJ2-7|.|TRBV27
CASSLKAEQSYEQYF
TGTGCCAGCAGTTTAAAGGCAGAACAGTCCTACGAGCAGTACTTC
>TRBD2|TRBJ2-7|.|TRBV7-9
CASSLGLADPYEQYF
TGTGCCAGCAGCTTAGGACTAGCGGATCCCTACGAGCAGTACTTC
>.|TRBJ2-1|.|TRBV6-5
CASSYSGHRLFF
TGTGCCAGCAGTTACTCGGGACACCGCCTGTTCTTC
>.|TRBJ1-4|.|TRBV28
CASSFDIFYEKLFF
TGTGCCAGCAGTTTCGACATATTTTATGAAAAACTGTTTTTT
>TRBD2|TRBJ2-5|.|TRBV11-2
CASSLGLAEETQYF
TGTGCCAGCAGCTTAGGACTAGCGGAAGAGACCCAGTACTTC
>.|TRBJ2-5|.|TRBV7-8
CASSPGALQETQYF
TGTGCCAGCAGCCCCGGGGCTCTACAAGAGACCCAGTACTTC
>.|TRBJ2-5|few|TRBV7-2
CASSLARGETQYF
TGTGCCAGCAGCTTAGCCCGAGGGGAGACCCAGTACTTC
>TRBD1|TRBJ2-7|.|TRBV6-1
CASKGDRAREQYF
TGTGCCAGCAAGGGGGACAGGGCACGAGAGCAGTACTTC
>.|TRBJ2-7|.|TRBV27
CASSLYSINSYEQYF
TGTGCCAGCAGTTTATACAGTATTAACTCCTACGAGCAGTACTTC
>.|TRBJ2-7|.|TRBV19
CASSTGFAYEQYF
TGTGCCAGTAGTACAGGGTTTGCCTACGAGCAGTACTTC
>.|TRBJ2-2|.|TRBV7-9
CASSYFGQPNTGELFF
TGTGCCAGCAGCTACTTCGGACAGCCGAACACCGGGGAGCTGTTTTTT
>.|TRBJ1-2|.|TRBV6-4
CASEKTVNYGYTF
TGTGCCAGCGAGAAGACCGTTAACTATGGCTACACCTTC
>.|TRBJ2-2|.|TRBV18
CASSPGTTDTGELFF
TGTGCCAGCTCACCAGGGACGACGGACACCGGGGAGCTGTTTTTT
>TRBD2|TRBJ2-3|.|TRBV4-1
CASSHAGTKTDTQYF
TGCGCCAGCAGCCACGCCGGGACTAAGACAGATACGCAGTATTTT
>.|TRBJ2-7|few|TRBV7-2
CASSLLGTDTYEQYF
TGTGCCAGCAGCTTACTGGGGACGGACACCTACGAGCAGTACTTC
>TRBD1|TRBJ2-3|.|TRBV30
CAWSATPGQGADTQYF
TGTGCCTGGAGTGCAACTCCGGGACAGGGGGCAGATACGCAGTATTTT
>.|TRBJ2-2|.|TRBV29-1
CSVQDLNTGELFF
TGCAGCGTTCAGGATCTGAACACCGGGGAGCTGTTTTTT
>.|TRBJ2-6|.|TRBV6-5
CASSYGGSGANVLTF
TGTGCCAGCAGTTACGGGGGCTCTGGGGCCAACGTCCTGACTTTC
>.|TRBJ2-1|.|TRBV11-2
CASSLERNEQFF
TGTGCCAGCAGCTTAGAGAGAAATGAGCAGTTCTTC
>.|TRBJ1-1|few|TRBV19
CASNGAAAEAFF
TGTGCCAGTAATGGGGCAGCTGCTGAAGCTTTCTTT
>.|TRBJ2-6|few|TRBV10-3
CATREGMKAGANVLTF
TGTGCCACGCGAGAGGGAATGAAGGCTGGGGCCAACGTCCTGACTTTC
>.|TRBJ2-2|.|TRBV30
CAWSNTGELFF
TGTGCCTGGAGCAACACCGGGGAGCTGTTTTTT
>.|TRBJ2-1|.|TRBV9
CASSVEVAQKQFF
TGTGCCAGCAGCGTAGAGGTAGCGCAAAAGCAGTTCTTC
>.|TRBJ1-4|.|TRBV4-3
CASSQDSRELTNEKLFF
TGCGCCAGCAGCCAAGATTCCAGGGAGCTAACTAATGAAAAACTGTTTTTT
>.|TRBJ2-5|.|TRBV7-9
CASSLVRFGLETQYF
TGTGCCAGCAGCTTAGTTAGGTTCGGCTTAGAGACCCAGTACTTC